This TCR beta chain was sequenced for a study of T cells after yellow fever vaccination. The ends were cut back, 0 bases at V and 8 bases at J, with 14 bases in the middle. Per germline, CDR1 MNHEY and CDR2 SVGAGI. The CDR3 loop spans 15 amino acids. In TCRdb, the 5' RACE reads were re-called with MiXCR into one record per CDR3 protein. The sample carries approximately 300,000 distinct CDR3 sequences, around 6.8% recorded once. The sample consisted of PBMCs, taken approximately 40 days after the first yellow fever vaccination. The gene calls are TRBV6-5 and TRBJ2-1; TRBD1 or TRBD2 may be the D gene (5 bases each). The TCR comes from a man aged 18-30 years who received the YFV17D yellow fever vaccine. The DNA of the CDR3 is TGTGCCAGCAGTTACTCGTGGGGGAACCCCGATGAGCAGTTCTTC. It codes for CASSYSWGNPDEQFF.